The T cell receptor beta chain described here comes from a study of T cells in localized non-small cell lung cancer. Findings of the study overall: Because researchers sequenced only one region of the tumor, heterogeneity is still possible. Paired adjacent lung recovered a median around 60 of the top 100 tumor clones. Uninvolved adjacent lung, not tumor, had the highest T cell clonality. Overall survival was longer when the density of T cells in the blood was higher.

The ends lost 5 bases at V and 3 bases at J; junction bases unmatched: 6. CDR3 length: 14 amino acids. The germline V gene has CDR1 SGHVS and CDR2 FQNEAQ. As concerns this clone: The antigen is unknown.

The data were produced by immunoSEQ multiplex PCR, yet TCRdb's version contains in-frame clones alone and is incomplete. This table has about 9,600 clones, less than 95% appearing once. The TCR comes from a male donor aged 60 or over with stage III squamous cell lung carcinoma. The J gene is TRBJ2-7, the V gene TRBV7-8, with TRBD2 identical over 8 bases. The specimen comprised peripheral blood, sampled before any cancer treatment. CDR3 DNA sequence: TGTGCCAGCAGCCCGGTGGCGGGGGGCTACGAGCAGTACTTC. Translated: CASSPVAGGYEQYF.